This entry lists 29 T cell receptor beta chains sequenced from one sample in a study of T cell responses to AZD1222 COVID-19 vaccine. The assay was immunoSEQ multiplex PCR, and TCRdb's table has in-frame clones only and misses some. The data show about 150,000 clones, over 80% seen once. The specimen comprised peripheral blood, sampled on day 0 of MenACWY control vaccination. The receptors derive from an adult in good health.

The genes are TRBV7-2 and TRBJ1-4; the D is unclear. This CDR3 contains 14 residues. Trimming shortened V by 1 base and J by 6 bases, and 9 bases separated the two germline ends. The germline V gene encodes CDR1 SGHTA and CDR2 FQGNSA. CDR3 protein: CASSLVYGDEKLFF. CDR3 nucleotides: TGTGCCAGCAGCTTAGTCTACGGGGATGAAAAACTGTTTTTT.

This chain uses TRBV24-1 with TRBJ2-1; TRBD2 might be the D (6 bases). The V gene lost 5 bases and the J gene lost 8 bases, with 12 bases spanning the gap. CDR3 length equals 13 residues. Germline CDR1 reads KGHDR; CDR2 reads SFDVKD. The CDR3 region is CATSVFSGDEQFF. For the CDR3, the DNA is TGTGCCACCAGTGTGTTCTCGGGGGATGAGCAGTTCTTC.

The chain carries TRBV3-1 (or the pseudogene TRBV3-2) and TRBJ1-3, with D unresolved. The germline V gene encodes CDR1 LGHDT and CDR2 YNNKEL (reference sequence). Trimming shortened V by 0 bases and J by 0 bases, and 9 bases separated the two germline ends. The CDR3 covers 16 residues. DNA of the CDR3: TGTGCCAGCAGCCAAGATGTTCCTAGCTCTGGAAACACCATATATTTT. It codes for CASSQDVPSSGNTIYF.

This clone was counted once. The chain is built from TRBV9 and TRBJ2-1; 7 bases fit TRBD1. This CDR3 has 15 residues. Trimming removed 0 bases from V and 8 bases from J; junction bases left unmatched: 8. Germline V gene lookup returns CDR1 SGDLS and CDR2 YYNGEE. The CDR3 DNA reads as TGTGCCAGCAGCGTAGTGCAGGGGGAAGAATATGAGCAGTTCTTC. Protein sequence: CASSVVQGEEYEQFF.

The CDR3 DNA reads as TGTGCCTGGCTGTCGATTCAGGGTCTCTATGGCTACACCTTC. It translates to CAWLSIQGLYGYTF. The chain carries TRBV30 and TRBJ1-2; D is possibly TRBD1 (5 bases). Trimming shortened V by 5 bases and J by 4 bases, and 17 bases separated the two germline ends. CDR3 length equals 14 residues. The germline CDR1 and CDR2 sequences are GTSNPN and SVGIG (reference sequence).

This chain joins TRBV5-1 and TRBJ1-2, with 8 bases that match TRBD1. The CDR3 spans 14 residues. The junction had 5 bases not matched to a gene; V was cut back by 4 bases and J by 3 bases. Germline CDR1 reads SGHRS; CDR2 reads YFSETQ. DNA of the CDR3: TGCGCCAGCAGCGCGACAGGGGCGGACTATGGCTACACCTTC. Its translation: CASSATGADYGYTF.

The rearrangement uses TRBV9 and TRBJ2-2; a weak D match, TRBD1 (6 bases). CDR3 length: 15 residues. Germline CDR1 and CDR2: SGDLS and YYNGEE. With 4 bases removed from V and 5 bases from J, the gap between germline ends came to 15 bases. DNA for the CDR3: TGTGCCAGCAGCCAAGCAAGGGGGTGGACCGGGGAGCTGTTTTTT. Translated: CASSQARGWTGELFF.

The V gene is TRBV28, the J gene TRBJ2-7; perhaps TRBD1 as D (6 bases). Germline assignment: CDR1 MDHEN and CDR2 SYDVKM. There are 13 residues in the CDR3. V dropped 6 bases and J dropped 3 bases, with 12 bases sitting between them. The CDR3 here is CASSPGQNYEQYF. Written as DNA, the CDR3 is TGTGCCAGCAGCCCCGGACAGAACTACGAGCAGTACTTC.

The chain employs TRBV3-1 (or the pseudogene TRBV3-2) and TRBJ2-3, with D perhaps matching TRBD2 (5 bases). Germline lookup yields CDR1 LGHDT and CDR2 YNNKEL (reference sequence). The CDR3 is 14 residues long. The germline V and J ends were trimmed by 8 bases and 5 bases, with 17 bases remaining between them. CDR3 sequence: CASSPSGGGDTQYF. The DNA of the CDR3 is TGTGCCAGCTCACCTTCCGGAGGAGGAGATACGCAGTATTTT.

V and J are TRBV19 and TRBJ1-4; D remains unclear. This CDR3 contains 15 residues. Germline V lookup: CDR1 LNHDA, CDR2 SQIVND (reference sequence). V was pared by 6 bases and J by 0 bases, with 11 bases between. CDR3 region: CASRASGATNEKLFF. For the CDR3, the DNA is TGTGCCAGTAGGGCGAGCGGAGCAACTAATGAAAAACTGTTTTTT. The whole variable domain, remainder taken from reference TRBV19 and TRBJ1-4, is DGGITQSPKYLFRKEGQNVTLSCEQNLNHDAMYWYRQDPGQGLRLIYYSQIVNDFQKGDIAEGYSVSREKKESFPLTVTSAQKNPTAFYLCASRASGATNEKLFFGSGTQLSVL.

The V call is TRBV29-1, the J call TRBJ2-1; TRBD2 aligns across 7 bases. V trimming: 7 bases; J trimming: 9 bases; junction bases outside the gene matches: 3. CDR1 is SQVTM, CDR2 ANQGSEA, per germline. The CDR3 sequence is 10 residues long. The CDR3 spells CSGLAGEQFF. The CDR3 DNA sequence: TGCAGCGGCTTAGCGGGTGAGCAGTTCTTC.

The chain is built from TRBV2 and TRBJ1-1; D is unresolved. With 6 bases removed from V and 0 bases from J, the gap between germline ends came to 11 bases. Germline V gene lookup returns CDR1 SNHLY and CDR2 FYNNEI. The CDR3 extends over 14 amino acids. Here the CDR3 reads CASRPDQMNTEAFF. CDR3 nucleotides: TGTGCCAGCAGACCGGACCAAATGAACACTGAAGCTTTCTTT.

V usage is TRBV6-5 and J usage is TRBJ2-6; D call uncertain. Germline lookup yields CDR1 MNHEY and CDR2 SVGAGI. V lost 7 bases, J lost 0 bases, and 4 bases lay in between. The CDR3 has 13 amino acids. CDR3 nucleotides: TGTGCCAGCACGGGCTCTGGGGCCAACGTCCTGACTTTC. This gives the protein CASTGSGANVLTF.

The chain employs TRBV4-1 and TRBJ1-2; no clear D gene. Trimming pared 0 bases from V and 2 bases from J, leaving 13 bases between. CDR1 is MGHRA and CDR2 is YSYEKL in the germline V gene. The CDR3 contains 16 residues. CDR3 in amino acids: CASSQDGRFRNYGYTF. The DNA of the CDR3 is TGCGCCAGCAGCCAAGATGGACGGTTCCGGAACTATGGCTACACCTTC.

The rearrangement uses TRBV19 and TRBJ1-2; no clear D gene. Trimming removed 7 bases from V and 4 bases from J, with 13 bases in between. Germline lookup yields CDR1 LNHDA and CDR2 SQIVND (reference sequence). The CDR3 is 13 residues long. CDR3 sequence: CASTEGKGYGYTF. The DNA for the CDR3 is TGTGCCAGTACCGAGGGCAAGGGCTATGGCTACACCTTC.

The chain has TRBV3-1 (or the pseudogene TRBV3-2) and TRBJ1-2; D remains unclear. V lost 0 bases and J 2 bases, leaving 10 bases between the germline ends. The germline gives CDR1 LGHDT, CDR2 YNNKEL (reference sequence). CDR3 length: 15 residues. The CDR3 bases are TGTGCCAGCAGCCAAGATCCGCTATTCAACTATGGCTACACCTTC. This encodes CASSQDPLFNYGYTF.

The chain combines TRBV19 with TRBJ1-2; D is possibly TRBD1 (6 bases). Germline-derived CDR1 and CDR2 are LNHDA and SQIVND (reference sequence). Trimming removed 6 bases from V and 4 bases from J, with 9 bases in between. The CDR3 has 12 residues. DNA of the CDR3: TGTGCCAGTAGCCAGGACAGCTATGGCTACACCTTC. This codes for CASSQDSYGYTF.

The rearrangement joins TRBV4-1 to TRBJ1-1; D not resolved. This CDR3 is 16 amino acids long. The V gene lost 0 bases and the J gene lost 1 base, with 12 bases spanning the gap. Germline V gives CDR1 MGHRA, CDR2 YSYEKL. CDR3 residues: CASSQERKFGNTEAFF. CDR3 in DNA: TGCGCCAGCAGCCAAGAGAGAAAATTTGGGAACACTGAAGCTTTCTTT.

CDR3: CASRLRGNQPQHF. The CDR3 nucleotides read TGTGCCAGCAGACTGAGGGGCAATCAGCCCCAGCATTTT. This chain connects TRBV6-5 to TRBJ1-5; D is unclear. The ends were cut back, 6 bases at V and 2 bases at J, with 8 bases in the middle. The length of the CDR3 is 13 residues. Germline loops: CDR1 MNHEY, CDR2 SVGAGI.

The J gene is TRBJ1-2, the V gene TRBV5-6; maybe TRBD1 (5 bases). V lost 3 bases and J 5 bases, leaving 14 bases between the germline ends. The length of the CDR3 is 14 residues. Germline V gives CDR1 SGHDT, CDR2 YYEEEE. DNA of the CDR3: TGTGCCAGCAGCTCCCGGGACCAGGAGTATGGCTACACCTTC. Protein product: CASSSRDQEYGYTF.

The rearrangement joins TRBV28 to TRBJ2-7; 7 nucleotides align to TRBD1. V was clipped by 8 bases and J by 8 bases; unmatched bases: 6. Germline V gene data show CDR1 as MDHEN and CDR2 as SYDVKM. CDR3 length equals 11 residues. CDR3 coding DNA: TGTGCCAGCTCGTGGGACAGACAGCAGTACTTC. Encoded protein: CASSWDRQQYF. The full variable domain, completed using reference TRBV28 and TRBJ2-7, is DVKVTQSSRYLVKRTGEKVFLECVQDMDHENMFWYRQDPGLGLRLIYFSYDVKMKEKGDIPEGYSVSREKKERFSLILESASTNQTSMYLCASSWDRQQYFGPGTRLTVT.

The rearrangement joins TRBV29-1 to TRBJ1-3, with 8 bases matching TRBD1. This CDR3 comprises 15 residues. V was clipped by 1 base and J by 2 bases; unmatched bases: 4. Germline CDR1 is SQVTM and CDR2 is ANQGSEA. The CDR3 DNA is TGCAGCGTTGAAGTCGCGACAGGGGCTGGAAACACCATATATTTT. Its protein product is CSVEVATGAGNTIYF. Full variable domain (outside the CDR3, taken from reference TRBV29-1 and TRBJ1-3): SAVISQKPSRDICQRGTSLTIQCQVDSQVTMMFWYRQQPGQSLTLIATANQGSEATYESGFVIDKFPISRPNLTFSTLTVSNMSPEDSSIYLCSVEVATGAGNTIYFGEGSWLTVV.

This clone has only one observation. The J gene is TRBJ2-1, the V gene TRBV15; 8 positions match TRBD2. Germline V gives CDR1 LNHNV, CDR2 YYDKDF (reference sequence). This CDR3 region has 14 residues. Trimming removed 6 bases from V and 8 bases from J; junction bases left unmatched: 9. The CDR3 sequence: CATSPGLAYDEQFF. The DNA of the CDR3 is TGTGCCACCAGTCCAGGACTAGCTTACGATGAGCAGTTCTTC.

The chain's CDR3 is CASSISGGPTDTQYF. CDR3 DNA sequence: TGTGCCAGCAGCATTAGCGGGGGGCCCACAGATACGCAGTATTTT. This rearrangement joins TRBV5-4 to TRBJ2-3; 10 bases align to TRBD2. The CDR3 is 15 amino acids. The germline gives CDR1 SGHNT, CDR2 YYREEE (reference sequence). J gave up 2 bases and V 4 bases, and 4 bases lay outside the gene matches.

V gene TRBV4-1 combines with J gene TRBJ2-6; the match to TRBD1 covers 7 bases. The germline gives CDR1 MGHRA, CDR2 YSYEKL. The CDR3 runs to 20 residues. Unmatched junction bases numbered 16, after V lost 1 base and J lost 4 bases. As DNA, the CDR3 is TGCGCCAGCAGCCAAGGAATCTACAGGGGCCGTCGGATAGGGGCCAACGTCCTGACTTTC. Translation: CASSQGIYRGRRIGANVLTF.

The gene calls are TRBV27 and TRBJ1-6; D is possibly TRBD1 (5 bases). This CDR3 comprises 13 residues. Germline V gene sequence: CDR1 MNHEY, CDR2 SMNVEV (reference sequence). V lost 6 bases and J lost 4, with 7 bases in between. The CDR3 reads CASSWGYNSPLHF. DNA of the CDR3: TGTGCCAGCAGCTGGGGGTATAATTCACCCCTCCACTTT.

The gene calls are TRBV3-1 (or the pseudogene TRBV3-2) and TRBJ2-1; TRBD2 matches at 13 bases. The germline V gene has CDR1 LGHDT and CDR2 YNNKEL (reference sequence). The V and J ends lost 1 base and 10 bases, in that order; junction bases with no gene match: 10. The CDR3 consists of 17 residues. Here the CDR3 reads CASSQVGGLAGAGEQFF. Written as DNA, the CDR3 is TGTGCCAGCAGCCAAGTTGGTGGACTAGCGGGGGCGGGGGAGCAGTTCTTC.

This clone was counted a single time. The chain carries TRBV6-1 and TRBJ1-6, with 7 bases identical to TRBD1. The germline V gene has CDR1 MNHNS and CDR2 SASEGT. J was trimmed by 10 bases and V by 3 bases; bases with no gene match: 6. This CDR3 comprises 14 residues. In DNA, the CDR3 is TGTGCCAGCAGTGACCGACAGGGACAATCACCCCTCCACTTT. It translates to CASSDRQGQSPLHF.

The chain recombines TRBV27 with TRBJ1-2; no firm D call. Germline CDR1 is MNHEY and CDR2 is SMNVEV (reference sequence). Deletions cut 2 bases from V and 3 bases from J, with 10 bases between. CDR3 length equals 14 residues. CDR3 nucleotide sequence: TGTGCCAGCAGTTTACGGGGTATCGACTATGGCTACACCTTC. This translates into CASSLRGIDYGYTF.